Below, 9 T cell receptor beta chains from the same sample are listed, as sequenced in a study of OX40 agonist ivuxolimab in advanced cancers. The protocol used for the library was the immunoSEQ multiplex PCR assay. TCRdb obtained this table from immuneACCESS and retained in-frame rearrangements with V and J assigned. These tables miss some clones; where compared with another copy, unresolved V genes account for less than half of the shortfall, and the remainder is unexplained. The sample table shows some 89,000 clones, and about 86% are seen once. The top ten clones comprise 1.5% to 2% of the sample. The input for sequencing was CD4+ or CD8+ T cells sorted from blood, taken in a trial of the OX40 agonist ivuxolimab. These receptors all come from an adult with an advanced solid tumor such as melanoma, head and neck, liver or kidney cancer.

DNA of the CDR3: TGTGCCAGCAGCCTCGAGGGGGAGACCCAGTACTTC. As protein: CASSLEGETQYF. The chain combines TRBV11-1 with TRBJ2-5; the D gene could be TRBD1 or TRBD2 (5 bases each). The CDR3 covers 12 residues. Per the germline V gene, CDR1 is SGHAT and CDR2 is FQDESV (reference sequence). V dropped 5 bases and J dropped 5 bases, with 9 bases sitting between them.

The chain links TRBV10-3 to TRBJ1-2; D may be TRBD1 (6 bases). Trimming left V 6 bases short and J 3 bases short, with 14 bases between. The germline gives CDR1 ENHRY, CDR2 SYGVKD. This CDR3 comprises 14 residues. The CDR3 loop reads CAIRPTGQYYGYTF. The CDR3 region has the DNA TGTGCCATCAGGCCCACCGGACAGTACTATGGCTACACCTTC.

J is TRBJ2-1 and V is TRBV9, with 8 bases fitting TRBD2. CDR3 length: 15 amino acids. V lost 4 bases and J lost 10; bases outside the gene matches: 13. Looked up from germline, CDR1 is SGDLS and CDR2 is YYNGEE. CDR3 region: CASSPLSGGLGEQFF. CDR3 sequence (DNA): TGTGCCAGCAGCCCCCTATCGGGGGGGCTCGGGGAGCAGTTCTTC.

This rearrangement joins TRBV2 to TRBJ2-7; perhaps TRBD1 as D (6 bases). The CDR3 sequence is 12 residues long. The germline gives CDR1 SNHLY, CDR2 FYNNEI. Trimming took 8 bases from V and 4 from J, leaving 12 bases between them. This chain's CDR3 is CASRGQTYEQYF. As DNA, the CDR3 is TGTGCCAGCCGCGGACAGACTTACGAGCAGTACTTC. Full variable domain (missing parts from reference TRBV2 and TRBJ2-7): EPEVTQTPSHQVTQMGQEVILRCVPISNHLYFYWYRQILGQKVEFLVSFYNNEISEKSEIFDDQFSVERPDGSNFTLKIRSTKLEDSAMYFCASRGQTYEQYFGPGTRLTVT.

V gene TRBV5-1 combines with J gene TRBJ1-3; tentatively, D is TRBD1 (5 bases). The V and J ends lost 4 bases and 2 bases respectively, with 16 bases between them. CDR1 is SGHRS, CDR2 YFSETQ, per germline. The length of the CDR3 is 16 residues. CDR3 nucleotide sequence: TGCGCCAGCAGCCCGGGGTTGGGGGGACCTGGAAACACCATATATTTT. Protein sequence: CASSPGLGGPGNTIYF.

A single count supports this clone. Here the CDR3 reads CASSVHRGRFSGGNTGELFF. CDR3 in DNA: TGCGCCAGCAGCGTTCACAGGGGGCGCTTCAGCGGGGGGAACACCGGGGAGCTGTTTTTT. The chain is built from TRBV4-1 and TRBJ2-2; tentative D call: TRBD1 (9 bases). The V gene lost 5 bases and the J gene lost 1 base, with 26 bases spanning the gap. The germline V gene has CDR1 MGHRA and CDR2 YSYEKL. The CDR3 spans 20 residues.

The chain couples TRBV30 to TRBJ2-5, with TRBD2 matching 12 bases. The CDR3 runs 14 residues. Unmatched junction bases numbered 5, after V lost 4 bases and J lost 5 bases. Germline V lookup: CDR1 GTSNPN, CDR2 SVGIG (reference sequence). As DNA, the CDR3 is TGTGCCTGGACCATAACTAGCGGGGGGGAGACCCAGTACTTC. This codes for CAWTITSGGETQYF.

The gene calls are TRBV5-5 and TRBJ1-5; D is ambiguous. Trimming took 0 bases from V and 4 from J, leaving 5 bases between them. The CDR3 is 13 amino acids. In germline, CDR1 is SGHKS, CDR2 YYEKEE (reference sequence). DNA for the CDR3: TGTGCCAGCAGCTTGGCTGGAAATCAGCCCCAGCATTTT. Protein sequence: CASSLAGNQPQHF. The full variable domain, rest sourced from reference TRBV5-5 and TRBJ1-5, is DAGVTQSPTHLIKTRGQQVTLRCSPISGHKSVSWYQQVLGQGPQFIFQYYEKEERGRGNFPDRFSARQFPNYSSELNVNALLLGDSALYLCASSLAGNQPQHFGDGTRLSIL.

V and J are TRBV5-1 and TRBJ2-2; D assignment may be TRBD1 or TRBD2 (6 bases each). V was shortened by 2 bases and J by 10 bases, with 12 bases between the two germline ends. The CDR3 consists of 13 residues. The germline V gene has CDR1 SGHRS and CDR2 YFSETQ. Written as DNA, the CDR3 is TGCGCCAGCAGCTTTTCCGGGGGCGCGGAGCTGTTTTTT. This encodes CASSFSGGAELFF.